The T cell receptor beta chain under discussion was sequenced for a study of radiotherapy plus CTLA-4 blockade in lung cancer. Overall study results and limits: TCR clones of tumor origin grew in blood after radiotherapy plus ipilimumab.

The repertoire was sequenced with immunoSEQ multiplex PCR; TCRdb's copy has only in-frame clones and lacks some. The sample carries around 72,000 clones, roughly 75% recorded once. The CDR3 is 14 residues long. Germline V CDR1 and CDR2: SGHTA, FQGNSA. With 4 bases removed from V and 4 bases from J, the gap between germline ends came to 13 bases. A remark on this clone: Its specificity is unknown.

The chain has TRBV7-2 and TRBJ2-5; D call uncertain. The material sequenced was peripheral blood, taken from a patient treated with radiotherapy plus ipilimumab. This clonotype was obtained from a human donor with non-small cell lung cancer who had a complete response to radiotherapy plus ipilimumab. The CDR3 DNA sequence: TGTGCCAGCAGCTCGGACCGGAGCGTAGAGACCCAGTACTTC. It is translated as CASSSDRSVETQYF.